One and the same sample provided the 31 T cell receptor beta chains below, sequenced in a study of T-cell reconstitution after alpha-beta-depleted transplantation in children. Preparation of the TCRbeta library used unique molecular identifiers. TCRdb recomputed calls from the PCR reads with MiXCR, one row per CDR3 protein. Among about 610,000 distinct CDR3 sequences listed, 8% to 11% were seen once. This specimen was PBMCs from the stem cell graft donor, taken from the stem cell graft. Source of these receptors: a human donor who donated a stem cell graft to a child with acute myeloid leukemia.

This clonotype has more than one count but fewer than ten. The DNA is left out, because the CDR3 cannot be placed on it with certainty; the CDR3 is given as TCRdb lists it. This sequence joins TRBV20-1 and TRBJ1-4; TRBD1, as called in the table, went unchecked against the DNA. Germline values: CDR1 DFQATT, CDR2 SNEGSKA (reference sequence). The CDR3 region is 18 residues in length, termini included. The CDR3 sequence is CSARPTGAPLQLMKNCFF.

This clonotype was counted only a few times. The rearrangement links TRBV6-1 to TRBJ2-3; 7 bases agree with TRBD1. Trimming took 3 bases from V and 2 from J; bases not matched to a gene: 8. Per the germline V gene, CDR1 is MNHNS and CDR2 is SASEGT. The length of the CDR3 is 16 residues. DNA for the CDR3: TGTGCCAGCAGTGACAAGCAGGGGGTCCTCACAGATACGCAGTATTTT. Its translation is CASSDKQGVLTDTQYF.

This clonotype has ten or more counts. This sequence joins TRBV7-2 and TRBJ2-5; 7 nucleotides agree with TRBD2. The CDR3 loop spans 16 amino acids. V was pared by 1 base and J by 1 base, with 6 bases of the junction left unmatched. From germline, CDR1 is SGHTA and CDR2 FQGNSA. The CDR3 here is CASSLGPSGAQETQYF. The CDR3 DNA reads TGTGCCAGCAGCTTAGGGCCTAGCGGAGCCCAAGAGACCCAGTACTTC.

The chain recombines TRBV20-1 with TRBJ2-1; the D is unclear. V was trimmed by 3 bases and J by 0 bases, leaving 9 bases between them. CDR3 size: 14 residues. CDR1 is DFQATT, CDR2 SNEGSKA, per germline (reference sequence). CDR3 protein: CSASRLLSYNEQFF. The CDR3 nucleotides read TGCAGTGCTAGTCGTCTACTCTCCTACAATGAGCAGTTCTTC.

The V and J genes are TRBV7-2 and TRBJ1-5, with 7 bases fitting TRBD1. J was trimmed by 5 bases and V by 0 bases; bases with no gene match: 4. The CDR3 spans 15 residues. Germline values: CDR1 SGHTA, CDR2 FQGNSA. In DNA form, the CDR3 reads TGTGCCAGCAGCTTAGCGACAGGGTTGGATCAGCCCCAGCATTTT. It is translated as CASSLATGLDQPQHF.

The V and J genes are TRBV29-1 and TRBJ1-2; 12 bases match TRBD1. Unmatched junction bases numbered 4, after V lost 3 bases and J lost 8 bases. The CDR3 is 13 amino acids. Germline assignment: CDR1 SQVTM and CDR2 ANQGSEA. CDR3 sequence reads: CSVEGQGARGYTF. DNA of the CDR3: TGCAGCGTTGAGGGACAGGGGGCGCGGGGCTACACCTTC.

This clonotype has just one count. This chain connects TRBV4-2 to TRBJ1-6; TRBD1 might be the D (5 bases). The germline gives CDR1 LGHNA, CDR2 YNFKEQ. V was trimmed by 4 bases and J by 9 bases, leaving 19 bases between them. The CDR3 spans 16 residues. The CDR3 bases are TGTGCCAGCAGCCCAAGACTCGGGGGATATTCTTCACCCCTCCACTTT. It codes for CASSPRLGGYSSPLHF.

The chain recombines TRBV29-1 with TRBJ2-2; D possibly corresponds to TRBD2 (7 bases). V was cut by 7 bases and J by 2 bases, with 20 bases left in between. The CDR3 is 16 amino acids. Germline assignment: CDR1 SQVTM and CDR2 ANQGSEA. CDR3 nucleotides: TGCAGCGCCAAAATAGGGGGGGGAGCCAACACCGGGGAGCTGTTTTTT. It encodes CSAKIGGGANTGELFF.

This clonotype was seen a handful of times. The chain is built from TRBV5-8 and TRBJ2-1, with D perhaps matching TRBD2 (5 bases). This CDR3 has 11 residues. Germline values: CDR1 SGHTS, CDR2 YDEGEE. Trimming stripped 2 bases from V and 11 bases from J, with 8 bases between. The CDR3 loop reads CASSFRTQQFF. The CDR3 DNA reads TGTGCCAGCAGCTTCAGGACTCAGCAGTTCTTC.

V gene TRBV5-6 combines with J gene TRBJ2-4; D remains unclear. V was shortened by 2 bases and J by 0 bases, with 9 bases between the two germline ends. The germline CDR1 and CDR2 sequences are SGHDT and YYEEEE. This CDR3 comprises 15 residues. The CDR3 DNA reads as TGTGCCAGCAGCTTTAGAGGTTCAGCCAAAAACATTCAGTACTTC. Its translation: CASSFRGSAKNIQYF.

The genes are TRBV28 and TRBJ2-7; D call uncertain. Trimming cost V 6 bases and J 1 base, with 10 bases left between them. CDR1 and CDR2 from the germline V gene are MDHEN and SYDVKM. The CDR3 runs to 13 residues. CDR3 in DNA: TGTGCCAGCAGCACCGACACTTCCTACGAGCAGTACTTC. It yields the protein CASSTDTSYEQYF.

This clonotype was seen a few times. The V and J genes are TRBV29-1 and TRBJ2-6; no clear D gene. V was trimmed by 4 bases and J by 1 base, leaving 5 bases between them. The CDR3 spans 13 residues. Germline V CDR1 and CDR2: SQVTM, ANQGSEA. CDR3 amino acids: CSVAQSGANVLTF. The DNA for the CDR3 is TGCAGCGTTGCACAGTCTGGGGCCAACGTCCTGACTTTC.

This clonotype was found many times. V gene TRBV29-1 combines with J gene TRBJ2-1, with a possible D match to TRBD1 (5 bases). The CDR3 loop spans 13 amino acids. V was pared by 4 bases and J by 4 bases, with 11 bases between. Germline assignment: CDR1 SQVTM and CDR2 ANQGSEA. CDR3: CSVVPRQYNEQFF. As DNA, the CDR3 is TGCAGCGTTGTCCCCCGACAGTACAATGAGCAGTTCTTC.

Many counts were recorded for this clonotype. This rearrangement joins TRBV20-1 to TRBJ2-7, with D tentatively TRBD1 (6 bases). CDR1 and CDR2 (germline): DFQATT, SNEGSKA (reference sequence). The CDR3 is 13 residues long. V shed 2 bases and J shed 6 bases, with 14 bases lying between them. Here the CDR3 reads CSARILIQGEQYF. In DNA form, the CDR3 reads TGCAGTGCTAGAATTTTAATACAGGGCGAGCAGTACTTC.

The chain employs TRBV10-3 and TRBJ2-7; 12 bases align to TRBD2. Germline-derived CDR1 and CDR2 are ENHRY and SYGVKD. This CDR3 region has 15 residues. Trimming removed 6 bases from V and 4 bases from J; junction bases left unmatched: 7. CDR3 loop: CAISPSGRAFYEQYF. The CDR3 DNA is TGTGCCATCAGCCCTAGCGGGAGGGCCTTTTACGAGCAGTACTTC.

This clonotype has only a few counts. The rearrangement uses TRBV30 and TRBJ2-7; the match to TRBD2 covers 8 bases. CDR3 length: 12 amino acids. In germline, CDR1 is GTSNPN, CDR2 SVGIG (reference sequence). The trim removed 2 bases at V and 3 bases at J, leaving 0 bases unmatched. The CDR3 is CAWSSGGYEQYF. DNA of the CDR3: TGTGCCTGGAGTAGCGGGGGCTACGAGCAGTACTTC.

This clonotype was observed a handful of times. The chain combines TRBV29-1 with TRBJ2-3, with 9 bases that match TRBD2. The V gene end was trimmed by 1 base and the J gene end by 4 bases; junction bases not matched to a gene: 12. CDR3 size: 17 residues. Per germline, CDR1 SQVTM and CDR2 ANQGSEA. DNA for the CDR3: TGCAGCGTTGAAGGCCGATGGCGGGAGGGCCATTCAGATACGCAGTATTTT. Its protein product is CSVEGRWREGHSDTQYF.

V gene TRBV5-1 combines with J gene TRBJ2-5; the match to TRBD1 covers 10 bases. Germline values: CDR1 SGHRS, CDR2 YFSETQ. V was pared by 3 bases and J by 2 bases, with 7 bases of the junction left unmatched. The CDR3 totals 16 residues. The CDR3 reads CASSSGQGGNQETQYF. CDR3 coding DNA: TGCGCCAGCAGCTCAGGACAGGGGGGAAATCAAGAGACCCAGTACTTC.

This clonotype was counted a few times. This rearrangement joins TRBV11-2 to TRBJ2-2, with D possibly being TRBD2 (6 bases). Germline assignment: CDR1 SGHAT and CDR2 FQNNGV. Between the trimmed V and J ends, which lost 2 bases and 2 bases, there was a span of 12 bases. This CDR3 comprises 16 residues. CDR3 in amino acids: CASSLFPGVNTGELFF. CDR3 nucleotides: TGTGCCAGCAGCTTATTTCCGGGGGTTAACACCGGGGAGCTGTTTTTT.

The chain has TRBV20-1 and TRBJ2-5, with 8 positions matching TRBD2. The junction had 11 bases not matched to a gene; V was cut back by 4 bases and J by 4 bases. CDR1 and CDR2 (germline): DFQATT, SNEGSKA (reference sequence). The CDR3 is 15 residues long. The CDR3 sequence is CSATTAAGESETQYF. The CDR3 DNA follows: TGCAGTGCTACCACGGCAGCGGGAGAATCAGAGACCCAGTACTTC.

This clonotype was picked up many times. The chain has TRBV29-1 and TRBJ2-3; D uncertain. Germline CDR1 reads SQVTM; CDR2 reads ANQGSEA. CDR3 length: 14 amino acids. Between the trimmed V and J ends, which lost 7 bases and 3 bases, there was a span of 17 bases. The CDR3 sequence: CSARSGHKTDTQYF. DNA for the CDR3: TGCAGCGCCCGGAGTGGGCACAAGACAGATACGCAGTATTTT.

Comments on this clonotype: A read error is possible here, since a much larger clone lies one base away. The rearrangement joins TRBV3-1 to TRBJ2-3, with TRBD2 as a possible D gene (5 bases). V was cut by 2 bases and J by 1 base, with 19 bases left in between. The CDR3 contains 18 residues. Germline V gives CDR1 LGHDT, CDR2 YNNKEL (reference sequence). The CDR3 nucleotides are TGTGCCAGCAGCCAATTTCCCCCCGCAGCGAGGGGCACAGATACGCAGTATTTT. As protein: CASSQFPPAARGTDTQYF.

This clonotype was found once. The J gene is TRBJ2-6, the V gene TRBV24-1, with no clear D. This CDR3 has 17 amino acids. Germline CDR1 and CDR2: KGHDR and SFDVKD. The CDR3 region is CGASDLPNRAGANVLTF. CDR3 bases: TGTGGGGCCAGTGATTTGCCGAATCGGGCTGGGGCCAACGTCCTGACTTTC.

This CDR3 is CAIFGREKLFF. In nucleotides, the CDR3 is TGTGCCATTTTTGGGCGAGAAAAACTGTTTTTT. The chain combines TRBV2 with TRBJ1-4; D call uncertain. The CDR3 has 11 amino acids. V was cut by 10 bases and J by 8 bases, with 11 bases left in between. The germline V gene has CDR1 SNHLY and CDR2 FYNNEI. Full variable domain (outside the CDR3, taken from reference TRBV2 and TRBJ1-4): EPEVTQTPSHQVTQMGQEVILRCVPISNHLYFYWYRQILGQKVEFLVSFYNNEISEKSEIFDDQFSVERPDGSNFTLKIRSTKLEDSAMYFCAIFGREKLFFGSGTQLSVL.

The J gene is TRBJ1-1, the V gene TRBV30; 9 bases map to TRBD1. V shed 3 bases and J 4 bases; nucleotides not matched to a gene: 9. Looked up from germline, CDR1 is GTSNPN and CDR2 is SVGIG (reference sequence). The CDR3 is 15 amino acids. In nucleotides, the CDR3 is TGTGCCTGGAGACTCCAGGGACAGGGAAGCACTGAAGCTTTCTTT. This codes for CAWRLQGQGSTEAFF.

This rearrangement joins TRBV4-3 to TRBJ2-4; TRBD2 aligns across 7 bases. The V segment lost 5 bases and the J segment 0 bases; nucleotides outside the gene matches: 10. Germline V gene data show CDR1 as LGHNA and CDR2 as YSLEER. The CDR3 is 17 residues long. The CDR3 loop reads CASSFNLADLAKNIQYF. The CDR3 bases are TGCGCCAGCAGCTTTAACCTAGCGGATTTAGCCAAAAACATTCAGTACTTC.

The table lists this clonotype with a few counts. This chain connects TRBV18 to TRBJ2-7, with TRBD2 matching over 9 bases. Germline V gene sequence: CDR1 KGHSH, CDR2 LQKENI. This CDR3 region has 17 residues. V dropped 0 bases and J dropped 0; count of bases not matched to a gene: 6. CDR3 DNA: TGTGCCAGCTCACCACCGGGTAGCGGGAGTGGCTCCTACGAGCAGTACTTC. Translating gives CASSPPGSGSGSYEQYF.

This clonotype was seen a handful of times. The rearrangement uses TRBV29-1 and TRBJ2-1; 7 nucleotides line up with TRBD2. The CDR3 is made up of 16 amino acids. Unmatched junction bases numbered 11, after V lost 6 bases and J lost 0 bases. Germline values: CDR1 SQVTM, CDR2 ANQGSEA. CDR3: CSVPASGFSSYNEQFF. In DNA form, the CDR3 reads TGCAGCGTCCCTGCTAGCGGCTTTAGCTCCTACAATGAGCAGTTCTTC.

This clonotype has a handful of counts. The chain combines TRBV20-1 with TRBJ2-1, with 8 bases matching TRBD1. This CDR3 contains 14 residues. V lost 3 bases, J lost 2 bases, and 3 bases stayed unmatched. Per the germline V gene, CDR1 is DFQATT and CDR2 is SNEGSKA (reference sequence). CDR3 DNA: TGCAGTGCTAGGGACAGGGAGGCCTACAATGAGCAGTTCTTC. Translation gives CSARDREAYNEQFF.

The V gene is TRBV20-1, the J gene TRBJ2-1; 14 bases line up with TRBD2. The CDR3 length is 17 residues. J gave up 6 bases and V 5 bases, and 12 bases lay outside the gene matches. Germline V lookup: CDR1 DFQATT, CDR2 SNEGSKA (reference sequence). The CDR3 here is CSAPKREGLAGVNEQFF. The CDR3 DNA follows: TGCAGTGCTCCTAAACGCGAGGGACTAGCGGGAGTCAATGAGCAGTTCTTC.

In this sample, this clonotype turned up many times. This chain joins TRBV7-3 and TRBJ2-3; D not certain. Trimming took 2 bases from V and 4 from J, leaving 7 bases between them. CDR3 length: 13 amino acids. Germline CDR1 and CDR2: SGHTA and FQGTGA. CDR3 DNA sequence: TGTGCCAGCAGCTTATTCGGCGCAGATACGCAGTATTTT. Residues: CASSLFGADTQYF.